The entry that follows covers one TCR beta chain sequence. The sample is drawn from a study of blood T cell repertoires in COVID-19. Germline V gene lookup returns CDR1 MGHDK and CDR2 SYGVNS. This CDR3 is 14 amino acids long. The V and J ends lost 6 bases and 5 bases respectively, with 11 bases between them. TCRdb keeps only in-frame clones here, not all; method: immunoSEQ multiplex PCR. The sample records roughly 110,000 clones, over 70% being singletons. This TCR was recovered from a woman aged 65 to 85 with acute or convalescent COVID-19. The chain recombines TRBV25-1 with TRBJ1-6, with a weak D call TRBD1 (5 bases). The sequenced sample was peripheral blood. The CDR3 region is CASRDGGDNSPLHF. DNA for the CDR3: TGTGCCAGCAGGGACGGAGGGGATAATTCACCCCTCCACTTT.